This T cell receptor (beta chain) was sequenced in a study of sequential checkpoint blockade in melanoma (dated by TCRdb to about 2019). Notes on the research overall: Patients were randomized 1:1 to first-line nivolumab followed by ipilimumab (arm A) or ipilimumab followed by nivolumab (arm B). Both trial sequences were followed by maintenance nivolumab.

Results the study describes overall, beyond this receptor: The model for predicting response that combines TCR metrics with mutation burden needs to be validated in larger, independent patient cohorts.

The immunoSEQ Assay was used to immunosequence TCRbeta CDR3 regions from genomic DNA. Genomic DNA was amplified by bias-controlled multiplex PCR before high-throughput sequencing. On the study's bioinformatics: To quantify the absolute abundance of each unique TCRbeta CDR3 region, the sequences were collapsed and filtered. Clonality, defined as 1 minus Pielou's evenness, was calculated using productive rearrangements only. A previously published method was used to identify clones with significantly greater frequencies in on-treatment samples than in baseline samples. TCRdb obtained this table from immuneACCESS and retained in-frame rearrangements with V and J assigned. These tables miss some clones; where compared with another copy, unresolved V genes account for less than half of the shortfall, and the remainder is unexplained. The V and J calls and clone size were taken over from that table, and D and trimming were inferred from the DNA. The sample table contains 34,000 or so clones; only one count was recorded for 82% of them. Under 20% of the sample comes from the top ten.

V trim: 7 bases; J trim: 8 bases; unmatched bases: 13. The cysteine opens and the phenylalanine closes a CDR3 of 15 amino acids. Only CDR3 DNA is held: 45 bases, read in frame from base 1. The CDR1 and CDR2 encoded by the germline V gene are SNHLY and FYNNEI. A note on this clone: Its antigen remains undetermined. The record has no base qualities; no much larger clone is one base away.

The sample's treatment or condition label, decoded: randomized to nivolumab then ipilimumab (arm A) or the reverse (arm B). None of the patients in the trial had previously been given DNA-damaging chemotherapy. A FACS Aria II flow cytometer was used to sort live CD3+CD8+ cells that were negative for CD19 and CD56 from thawed PBMCs. Samples were obtained from patients with melanoma enrolled in CheckMate 064, a randomized, open-label phase II trial of sequential checkpoint blockade. Peripheral blood mononuclear cells were collected by leukapheresis, purified using Ficoll-Paque, and frozen in human serum containing around 10% DMSO. Right after sorting, the blood CD3+CD8+ cells were verified to be >95% pure, and DNA extraction followed.

The input for sequencing was CD8+ T cells sorted from blood (inferred from file names), taken from a patient given nivolumab and ipilimumab in sequence. The origin of this receptor is a human donor with melanoma. The chain links TRBV2 with TRBJ1-4; 7 bases in the middle match TRBD1. The CDR3 in this case is CASTEIGGGGEKLFF. In nucleotides, the sequence is TGTGCCAGCACCGAAATAGGGGGCGGCGGAGAAAAACTGTTTTTT.